The clone carrying this T cell receptor beta chain was observed once. Its antigen is currently unknown. This specimen comes from a study of blood T cells in healthy people across ages. General study results and limits: CMV infection status of these donors was not known. In these data, TCR beta diversity tracked strongly with naive T cell percentage.

In germline, CDR1 is MNHEY, CDR2 SMNVEV (reference sequence). V trimming: 5 bases; J trimming: 8 bases; junction bases outside the gene matches: 5. This CDR3 is built from 14 residues. A second PCR, run for roughly 7 to 11 cycles, used a sample-barcoded 5' primer plus a J-beta primer mix. The template-switch adaptor was a 5' adaptor with 12 random nucleotides. It tagged each cDNA molecule. TCRdb redid the calling of the 5' RACE reads with MiXCR, one entry per CDR3 protein. The sample comprises 2 million or so distinct CDR3 sequences, about 50% of which are singletons, and about 2.1% rests with the top ten.

This TCR was sampled from a woman aged 40 to 50 in good health. V usage is TRBV27 and J usage is TRBJ1-6; 8 bases are shared with TRBD1. The sequenced material came from blood. CDR3 bases: TGTGCCAGCAGTATTACAGGGGGTTATTCACCCCTCCACTTT. Translated, it gives CASSITGGYSPLHF.